This is a list of T cell receptor beta chains from one sample in a study of cytomegalovirus exposure and HLA in healthy donors. Method: immunoSEQ multiplex PCR; TCRdb's copy keeps in-frame clones and lacks some. There are around 140,000 clones in the sample; roughly 89% occur only once, and roughly 1.2% lies in the top ten. The source material was PBMCs. All receptors derive from a woman aged 18-29 years in good health and CMV-seronegative. Each CDR3 is given with its conserved first and last residue. D genes are given only for firm matches.

>TRBV5-1|TRBJ1-1|-
TGCGCCAGCCGCCGGGGGGACACTGAAGCTTTCTTT
CASRRGDTEAFF
>TRBV5-1|TRBJ1-5|TRBD1
TGCGCCAGCAGCTTGGGGGACAGGCAAGATCAGCCCCAGCATTTT
CASSLGDRQDQPQHF
>TRBV27|TRBJ1-6|TRBD1
TGTGCCAGCAGCCGCGGACAGGCTACGTATAATTCACCCCTCCACTTT
CASSRGQATYNSPLHF
>TRBV5-4|TRBJ1-6|TRBD1
TGTGCCAGCAGCCGGTCAGGACAGGGTTATTCACCCCTCCACTTT
CASSRSGQGYSPLHF
>TRBV4-1|TRBJ2-5|-
TGCGCCAGCAGCCAAGAAAAAATAGGGTCCGGGGTCCAAGAGACCCAGTACTTC
CASSQEKIGSGVQETQYF
>TRBV11-2|TRBJ1-1|-
TGTGCCAGCAGCTTAGGACAGAACACTGAAGCTTTCTTT
CASSLGQNTEAFF
>TRBV27|TRBJ2-6|-
TGTGCCAGCAGTTCCCTCGGCTCTGGGGCCAACGTCCTGACTTTC
CASSSLGSGANVLTF
>TRBV14|TRBJ2-5|-
TGTGCCAGCAGCCAAGAAGGAGGGGTGGAGACCCAGTACTTC
CASSQEGGVETQYF
>TRBV10-3|TRBJ1-3|TRBD1
TGTGCCATCAGCAGCCCCGGGACAGGGGGCACTGGAAACACCATATATTTT
CAISSPGTGGTGNTIYF
>TRBV18|TRBJ2-7|TRBD1
TGTGCCAGCTCACCAGGGACAGGATTAAGCTCCTACGAGCAGTACTTC
CASSPGTGLSSYEQYF
>TRBV6-6|TRBJ1-1|-
TGTGCCAGCAGTTACGGGGGCTACGCTGAAGCTTTCTTT
CASSYGGYAEAFF
>TRBV7-2|TRBJ1-2|-
TGTGCCAGCAGCCCCCGTCAAAGTTGGGAGACGCTCTACACCTTC
CASSPRQSWETLYTF
>TRBV10-3|TRBJ2-7|-
TGTGCCATCAGTGGAGGGTCCTACGAGCAGTACTTC
CAISGGSYEQYF
>TRBV9|TRBJ1-3|-
TGTGCCAGCAGCGTAGTCGTAGGGGCGAGGAACACCATATATTTT
CASSVVVGARNTIYF
>TRBV4-1|TRBJ2-1|-
TGCGCCAGCAGCCACACCCGGGGAAAAGACTCCAATGAGCAGTTCTTC
CASSHTRGKDSNEQFF
>TRBV10-3|TRBJ1-4|TRBD1
TGTGCCGTACAGGGGACACGACAGGAAAAACTGTTTTTT
CAVQGTRQEKLFF
>TRBV5-1|TRBJ1-4|-
TGCGCCAGCAGCTTGGGGCAGGGCGGAGAAAAACTGTTTTTT
CASSLGQGGEKLFF
>TRBV6-5|TRBJ1-2|-
TGTGCCAGCAGCAGGGTGGATCACTATGGCTACACCTTC
CASSRVDHYGYTF
>TRBV18|TRBJ2-1|TRBD2
TGTGCCAGCTCACCCCAGTCCCTACTAGCGGGGTCCTCTTCCTACAATGAGCAGTTCTTC
CASSPQSLLAGSSSYNEQFF
>TRBV5-1|TRBJ1-2|-
TGCGCCAGCAGCTTTGATCACAGGGCCGGTGGCTACACCTTC
CASSFDHRAGGYTF
>TRBV9|TRBJ2-5|-
TGTGCCAGCAGCGTAGGTGCCTATTCGGAGACCCAGTACTTC
CASSVGAYSETQYF
>TRBV9|TRBJ2-5|-
TGTGCCAGCAGCGTAGGCGGCCAACAAGAGACCCAGTACTTC
CASSVGGQQETQYF